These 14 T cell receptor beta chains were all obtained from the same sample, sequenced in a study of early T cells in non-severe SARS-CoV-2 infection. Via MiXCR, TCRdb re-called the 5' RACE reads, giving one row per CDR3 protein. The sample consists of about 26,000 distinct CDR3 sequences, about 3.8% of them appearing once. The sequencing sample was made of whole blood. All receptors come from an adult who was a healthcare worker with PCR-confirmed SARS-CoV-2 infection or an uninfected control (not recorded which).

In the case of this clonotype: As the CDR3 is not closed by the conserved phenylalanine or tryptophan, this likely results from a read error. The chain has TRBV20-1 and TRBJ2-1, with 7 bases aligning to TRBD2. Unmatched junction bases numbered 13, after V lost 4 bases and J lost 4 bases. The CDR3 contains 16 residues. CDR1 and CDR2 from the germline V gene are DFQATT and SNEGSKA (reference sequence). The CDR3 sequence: CSATGGSSGPYNEQFL. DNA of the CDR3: TGCAGTGCTACCGGCGGGTCTAGCGGACCTTACAATGAGCAGTTCTTA.

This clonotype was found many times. The CDR3 DNA is TGTGCCAGTAGAAGAGACCCCTCGGGAAATGAGCAGTTCTTC. Protein sequence: CASRRDPSGNEQFF. V and J are TRBV19 and TRBJ2-1; D is perhaps TRBD2 (5 bases). There are 14 residues in the CDR3. Germline lookup yields CDR1 LNHDA and CDR2 SQIVND (reference sequence). Deletions cut 6 bases from V and 7 bases from J, with 16 bases between.

The CDR3 loop is CASGEFSYNSPLHF. The CDR3, as DNA: TGTGCCAGCGGGGAATTCTCCTATAATTCACCCCTCCACTTT. The chain has TRBV7-2 and TRBJ1-6; D not certain. The length of the CDR3 is 14 residues. Trimming removed 8 bases from V and 0 bases from J, with 8 bases in between. Germline CDR1 reads SGHTA; CDR2 reads FQGNSA.

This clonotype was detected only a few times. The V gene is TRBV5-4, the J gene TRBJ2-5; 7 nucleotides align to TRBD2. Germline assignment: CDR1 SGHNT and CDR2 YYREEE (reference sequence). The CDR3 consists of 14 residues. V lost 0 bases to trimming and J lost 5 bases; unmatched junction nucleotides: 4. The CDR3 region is CASSLGLARETQYF. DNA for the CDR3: TGTGCCAGCAGCTTGGGACTAGCACGGGAGACCCAGTACTTC.

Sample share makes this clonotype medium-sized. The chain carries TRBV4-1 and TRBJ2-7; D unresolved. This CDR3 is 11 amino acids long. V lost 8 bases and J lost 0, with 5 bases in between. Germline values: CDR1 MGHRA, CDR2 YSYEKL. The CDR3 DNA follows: TGCGCCAGCGGACCCTCCTACGAGCAGTACTTC. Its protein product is CASGPSYEQYF.

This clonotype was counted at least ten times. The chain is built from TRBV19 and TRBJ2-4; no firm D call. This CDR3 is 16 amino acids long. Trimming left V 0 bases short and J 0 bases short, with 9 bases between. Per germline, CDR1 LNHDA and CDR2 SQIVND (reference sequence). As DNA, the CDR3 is TGTGCCAGTAGTATAGATTATCGATTAGCCAAAAACATTCAGTACTTC. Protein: CASSIDYRLAKNIQYF.

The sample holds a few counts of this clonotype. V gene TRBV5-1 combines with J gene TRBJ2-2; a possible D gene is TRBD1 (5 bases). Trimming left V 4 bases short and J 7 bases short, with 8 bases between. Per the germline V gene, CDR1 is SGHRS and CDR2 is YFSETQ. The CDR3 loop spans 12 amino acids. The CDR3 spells CASSRQSGELFF. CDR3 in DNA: TGCGCCAGCAGCCGACAGAGCGGGGAGCTGTTTTTT.

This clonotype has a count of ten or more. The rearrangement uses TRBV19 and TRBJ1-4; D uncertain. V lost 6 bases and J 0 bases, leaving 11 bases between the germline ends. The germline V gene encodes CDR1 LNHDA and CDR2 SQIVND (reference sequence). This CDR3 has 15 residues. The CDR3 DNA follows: TGTGCCAGTAGCATCGTCACTTCAACTAATGAAAAACTGTTTTTT. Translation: CASSIVTSTNEKLFF.

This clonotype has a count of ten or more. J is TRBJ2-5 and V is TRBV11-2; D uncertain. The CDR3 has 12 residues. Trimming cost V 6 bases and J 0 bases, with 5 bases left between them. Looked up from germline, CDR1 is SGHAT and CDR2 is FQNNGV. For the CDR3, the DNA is TGTGCCAGCAGAGATAACCAAGAGACCCAGTACTTC. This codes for CASRDNQETQYF.

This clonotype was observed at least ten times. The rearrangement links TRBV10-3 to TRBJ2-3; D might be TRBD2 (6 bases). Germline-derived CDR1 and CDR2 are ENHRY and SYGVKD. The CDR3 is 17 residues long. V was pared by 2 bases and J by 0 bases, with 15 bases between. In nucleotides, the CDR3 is TGTGCCATCAGTGAGCCACTTAGCGGTTCTAGCACAGATACGCAGTATTTT. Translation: CAISEPLSGSSTDTQYF.

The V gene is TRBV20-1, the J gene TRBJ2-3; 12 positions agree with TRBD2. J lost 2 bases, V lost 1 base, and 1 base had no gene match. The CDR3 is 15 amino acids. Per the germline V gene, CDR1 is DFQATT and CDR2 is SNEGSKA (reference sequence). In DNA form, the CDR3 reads TGCAGTGCTAGAGCTAGCGGGAGGGACACAGATACGCAGTATTTT. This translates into CSARASGRDTDTQYF.

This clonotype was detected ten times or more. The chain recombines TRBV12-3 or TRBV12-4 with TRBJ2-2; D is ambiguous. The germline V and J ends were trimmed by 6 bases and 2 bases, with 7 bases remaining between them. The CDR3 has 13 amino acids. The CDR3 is CASSRTNTGELFF. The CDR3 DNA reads TGTGCCAGCAGCCGGACCAACACCGGGGAGCTGTTTTTT.

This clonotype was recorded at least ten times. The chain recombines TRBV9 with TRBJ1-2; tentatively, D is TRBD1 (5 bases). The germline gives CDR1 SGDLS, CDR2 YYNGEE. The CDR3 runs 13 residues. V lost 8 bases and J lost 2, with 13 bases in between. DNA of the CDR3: TGTGCCAGTGGGACGGGGCCAAACTATGGCTACACCTTC. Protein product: CASGTGPNYGYTF. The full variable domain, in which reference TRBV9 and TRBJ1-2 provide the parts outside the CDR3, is DSGVTQTPKHLITATGQRVTLRCSPRSGDLSVYWYQQSLDQGLQFLIQYYNGEERAKGNILERFSAQQFPDLHSELNLSSLELGDSALYFCASGTGPNYGYTFGSGTRLTVV.

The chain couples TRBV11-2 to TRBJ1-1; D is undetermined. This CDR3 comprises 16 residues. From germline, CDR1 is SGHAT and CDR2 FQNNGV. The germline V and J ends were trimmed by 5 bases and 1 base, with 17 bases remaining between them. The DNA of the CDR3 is TGTGCCAGCAGCGCCATCCCTTTGGCGACGAACACTGAAGCTTTCTTT. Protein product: CASSAIPLATNTEAFF.